This entry describes one TCR beta chain. The data are from a study of T cell clones after liver transplantation. TCRdb's copy holds only in-frame clones and misses some; the assay was immunoSEQ multiplex PCR. The sample consists of fewer than 110,000 clones, 84% of them appearing once. The V gene lost 2 bases and the J gene lost 15 bases, with 15 bases spanning the gap. The CDR3 is made up of 12 amino acids. Germline V gene sequence: CDR1 MDHEN, CDR2 SYDVKM. Specimen: CD4+ T cells from blood, collected approximately 4 years after liver transplant. J is TRBJ2-3 and V is TRBV28; D might be TRBD1 (5 bases). The TCR sequence derives from a human patient who received a liver transplant. The T cells may partly be graft donor cells. Here the CDR3 reads CASSLPGSRGYF. CDR3 bases: TGTGCCAGCAGTTTACCAGGCTCTAGGGGCTATTTT.